This TCR beta chain was identified during a study of T cells after yellow fever vaccination. TCRdb processed the 5' RACE reads anew with MiXCR; each CDR3 protein has one entry. The table shows 150,000 to 200,000 distinct CDR3 sequences, with roughly a tenth occurring only once. This CDR3 is built from 16 residues. Trimming shortened V by 0 bases and J by 2 bases, and 12 bases separated the two germline ends. Germline values: CDR1 MRHNA, CDR2 SNTAGT. The sequence was obtained from a man aged 18 to 29 who received the YFV17D yellow fever vaccine. This chain connects TRBV6-4 to TRBJ2-3; D perhaps matches TRBD2 (5 bases). The input for sequencing was CD8+ T cells sorted from PBMCs, taken 45 days after the yellow fever booster vaccination. CDR3 DNA sequence: TGTGCCAGCAGTGACTCTAGCGTATTTTCCACAGATACGCAGTATTTT. Translating it yields CASSDSSVFSTDTQYF.